The entry below gives a single TCR beta chain sequence along with its context. The data belong to a study of monozygotic twins with inflammatory bowel disease. TCRdb re-called the 5' RACE reads, yielding one record per CDR3 amino acid sequence without DNA. The sample table sets out 350,000 to 400,000 distinct CDR3 sequences. From germline, CDR1 is SGDLS and CDR2 YYNGEE. The CDR3 is 18 residues long. Investigators pulled total RNA out of whole blood and did not sort T cells. The chain uses TRBV9 and TRBJ2-7; absent DNA, TCRdb's TRBD1 call cannot be checked. The specimen sequenced was blood. The receptor's source is a human donor with ulcerative colitis or Crohn's disease, or a healthy co-twin of an affected twin (not recorded which). Here the CDR3 reads CASSVGWGAPLSSYEQYF.